The clone carrying this T cell receptor (beta chain) turned up a few times. Trimming took 5 bases from V and 7 from J, leaving 15 bases between them. Per germline, CDR1 LNHDA and CDR2 SQIVND (reference sequence). This CDR3 region has 13 residues. This entry comes from a study of T-cell reconstitution after alpha-beta-depleted transplantation in children. The TCRbeta library was prepared with unique molecular identifiers. TCRdb called the PCR reads again in MiXCR, with one record for every CDR3 protein. The sample holds more than 500,000 distinct CDR3 sequences, about 10% seen once. Material: PBMCs, mostly from graft donor cells, obtained 180 days after TCRalphabeta/CD19-depleted stem cell transplant. This clonotype was sampled from a female patient aged 2-10 years who had a stem cell transplant for aplastic anemia, so the T cells may come from the graft donor. The V and J genes are TRBV19 and TRBJ2-7, with D perhaps TRBD1 (6 bases). The CDR3 bases are TGTGCCAGTAGTGCAACAGGGATGGGGGAGCAGTACTTC. This sequence encodes CASSATGMGEQYF. Variable domain in full (rest from reference TRBV19 and TRBJ2-7): DGGITQSPKYLFRKEGQNVTLSCEQNLNHDAMYWYRQDPGQGLRLIYYSQIVNDFQKGDIAEGYSVSREKKESFPLTVTSAQKNPTAFYLCASSATGMGEQYFGPGTRLTVT.